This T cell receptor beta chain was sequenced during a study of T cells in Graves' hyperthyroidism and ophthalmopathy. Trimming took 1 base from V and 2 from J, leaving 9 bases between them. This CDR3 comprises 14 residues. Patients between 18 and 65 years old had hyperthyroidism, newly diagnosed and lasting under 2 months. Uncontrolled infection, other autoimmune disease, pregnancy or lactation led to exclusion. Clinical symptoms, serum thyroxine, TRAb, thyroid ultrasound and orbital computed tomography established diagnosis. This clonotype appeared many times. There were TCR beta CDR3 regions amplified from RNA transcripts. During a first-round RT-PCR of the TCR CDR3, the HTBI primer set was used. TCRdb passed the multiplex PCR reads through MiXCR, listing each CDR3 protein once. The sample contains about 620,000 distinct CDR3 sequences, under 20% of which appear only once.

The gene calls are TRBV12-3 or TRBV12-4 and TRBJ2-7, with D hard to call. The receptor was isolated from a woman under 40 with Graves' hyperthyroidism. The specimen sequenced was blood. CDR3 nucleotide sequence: TGTGCCAGCAGTTTAGGACGAAGACCCTACGAGCAGTACTTC. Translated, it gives CASSLGRRPYEQYF.